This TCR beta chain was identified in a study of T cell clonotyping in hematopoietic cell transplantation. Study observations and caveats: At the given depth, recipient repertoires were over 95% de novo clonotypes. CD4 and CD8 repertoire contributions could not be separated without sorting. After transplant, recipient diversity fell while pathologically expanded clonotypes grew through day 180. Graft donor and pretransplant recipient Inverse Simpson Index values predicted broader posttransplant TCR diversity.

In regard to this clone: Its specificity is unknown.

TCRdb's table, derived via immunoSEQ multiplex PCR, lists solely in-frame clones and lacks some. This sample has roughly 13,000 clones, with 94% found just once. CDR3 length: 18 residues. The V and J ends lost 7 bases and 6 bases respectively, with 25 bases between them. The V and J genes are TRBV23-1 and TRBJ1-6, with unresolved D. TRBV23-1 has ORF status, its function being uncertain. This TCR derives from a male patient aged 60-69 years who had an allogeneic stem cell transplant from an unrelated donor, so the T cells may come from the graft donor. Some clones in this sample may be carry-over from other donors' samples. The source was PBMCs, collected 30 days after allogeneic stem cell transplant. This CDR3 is CASNPLLEHPIRNSPLHF. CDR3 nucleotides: TGCGCCAGCAACCCCTTACTTGAACACCCAATACGTAATTCACCCCTCCACTTT.